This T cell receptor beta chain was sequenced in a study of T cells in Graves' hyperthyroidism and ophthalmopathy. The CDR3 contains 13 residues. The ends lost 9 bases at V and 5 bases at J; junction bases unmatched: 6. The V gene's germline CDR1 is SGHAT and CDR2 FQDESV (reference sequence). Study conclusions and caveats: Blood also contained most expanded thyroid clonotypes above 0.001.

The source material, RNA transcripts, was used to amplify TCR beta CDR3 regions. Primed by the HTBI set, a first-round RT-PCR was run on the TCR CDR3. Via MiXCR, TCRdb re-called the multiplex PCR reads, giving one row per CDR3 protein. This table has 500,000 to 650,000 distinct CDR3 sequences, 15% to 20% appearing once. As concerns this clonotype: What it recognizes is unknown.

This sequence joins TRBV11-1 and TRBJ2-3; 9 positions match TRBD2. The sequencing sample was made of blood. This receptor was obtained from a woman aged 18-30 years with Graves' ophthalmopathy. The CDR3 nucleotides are TGTGCCAGTTTAGCGGGAGAACAAGATACGCAGTATTTT. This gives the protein CASLAGEQDTQYF.